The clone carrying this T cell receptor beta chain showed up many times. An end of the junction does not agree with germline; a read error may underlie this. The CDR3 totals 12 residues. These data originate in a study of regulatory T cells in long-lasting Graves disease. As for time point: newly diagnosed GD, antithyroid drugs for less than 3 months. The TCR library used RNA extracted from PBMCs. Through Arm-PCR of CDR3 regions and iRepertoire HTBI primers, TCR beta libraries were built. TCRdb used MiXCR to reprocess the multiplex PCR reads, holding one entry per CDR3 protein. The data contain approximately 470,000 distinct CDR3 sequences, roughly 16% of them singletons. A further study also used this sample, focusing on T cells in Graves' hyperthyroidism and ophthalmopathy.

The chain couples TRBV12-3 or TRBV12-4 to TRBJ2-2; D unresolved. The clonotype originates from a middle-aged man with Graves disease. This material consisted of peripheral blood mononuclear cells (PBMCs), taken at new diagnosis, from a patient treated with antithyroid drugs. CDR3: CASSLGTGELFF. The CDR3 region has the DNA TGTGCCAGCAGCTTAGGCACCGGGGAGCTGTTTTTT.